The rows below give T cell receptor beta chains drawn from one sample of a study of blood T cell repertoires in COVID-19. TCRdb's copy holds only in-frame clones and misses some; the assay was immunoSEQ multiplex PCR. This sample yields some 360,000 clones, of which over 75% are seen a single time; 2.3% belongs to the top ten. The sample consisted of peripheral blood. The receptors here all came from a woman aged 55-75 years with COVID-19, enrolled during active disease. Each CDR3 is given with its conserved first and last residue. A D gene is named only where the DNA matches it firmly. The listing skips clone size in some rows; elsewhere it reads once, few, many or a size class.

V gene	J gene	D gene	clone size	CDR3 DNA	CDR3 protein
TRBV18	TRBJ2-3	TRBD2	few	TGTGCCAGCTCACCCCTACTAGCGGGGAGGGATACGCAGTATTTT	CASSPLLAGRDTQYF
TRBV29-1	TRBJ2-3	TRBD2	NA	TGCAGCGTTGAAACTAGCGGGGGCGCAGATACGCAGTATTTT	CSVETSGGADTQYF
TRBV5-4	TRBJ1-1	TRBD1	NA	TGTGCCAGCAGCAATTTAGACAGGGACAACACTGAAGCTTTCTTT	CASSNLDRDNTEAFF
TRBV7-3	TRBJ1-1	NA	once	TGTGCCAGCAGGGCTACCCCGGCGGAGAACACTGAAGCTTTCTTT	CASRATPAENTEAFF
TRBV19	TRBJ1-3	NA	NA	TGTGCCAGTAGCAGGGCCGCCTACTCTGGAAACACCATATATTTT	CASSRAAYSGNTIYF
TRBV4-2	TRBJ2-6	NA	NA	TGTGCCAGCAGCCAAGAGAGTATGTGGGGGGCCAACGTCCTGACTTTC	CASSQESMWGANVLTF
TRBV9	TRBJ1-2	NA	once	TGTGCCAGCAGCCCTCGGTCGAGTAACTATGGCTACACCTTC	CASSPRSSNYGYTF
TRBV5-6	TRBJ1-6	NA	NA	TGTGCCAGCAGGGCCCAGACTTATTCACCCCTCCACTTT	CASRAQTYSPLHF
TRBV5-4	TRBJ1-6	TRBD1	once	TGTGCCAGCAGCTTGTGGTTTGGGACAGGGGGATCACCCCTCCACTTT	CASSLWFGTGGSPLHF
TRBV7-7	TRBJ2-7	TRBD1	NA	TGTGCCAGCAGTTTTGACAGGGGAGAGGAGCAGTACTTC	CASSFDRGEEQYF
TRBV11-2	TRBJ2-2	NA	NA	TGTGCCAGCAGCCCACTGCCGGACAGCTTTACCGGGGAGCTGTTTTTT	CASSPLPDSFTGELFF
TRBV5-6	TRBJ2-3	NA	NA	TGTGCCAGCAGCCTGGGGCACACAGATACGCAGTATTTT	CASSLGHTDTQYF
TRBV6-1	TRBJ1-6	NA	NA	TGTGCCAGCAGTGAACCGGGGGACTCCTATAATTCACCCCTCCACTTT	CASSEPGDSYNSPLHF
TRBV5-6	TRBJ2-7	NA	NA	TGTGCCAGCAGCTTGACACACAGGTCCTACGAGCAGTACTTC	CASSLTHRSYEQYF
TRBV3-1/TRBV3-2	TRBJ1-5	NA	NA	TGTGCCAGCAGCCAAGTAGCAGGAGGTCAGCCCCAGCATTTT	CASSQVAGGQPQHF
TRBV7-3	TRBJ1-2	TRBD1	NA	TGTGCCAGCAGCATGACAGGGGGCTATGGCTACACCTTC	CASSMTGGYGYTF
TRBV5-4	TRBJ1-2	NA	NA	TGTGCCAGCAGCTCTGCGGGCCAGGGGACGGTTTATGGCTACACCTTC	CASSSAGQGTVYGYTF
TRBV18	TRBJ1-6	NA	NA	TGTGCCAGCTCACCGACGGGACTATCGGTATCCTATAATTCACCCCTCCACTTT	CASSPTGLSVSYNSPLHF
TRBV13	TRBJ2-3	TRBD1	once	TGTGCCAGCAGCTCACAGGGGATACCGCTCGCCGGGAGCACAGATACGCAGTATTTT	CASSSQGIPLAGSTDTQYF
TRBV5-6	TRBJ2-3	TRBD2	NA	TGTGCCAGCAGCTCTCCCCGCGGACTAGCGGGGGCTCGGGATACGCAGTATTTT	CASSSPRGLAGARDTQYF
TRBV19	TRBJ2-2	NA	few	TGTGCCAGTAGTCCTCTATGGAATCGGGGAGGCACCGGGGAGCTGTTTTTT	CASSPLWNRGGTGELFF
TRBV13	TRBJ2-1	TRBD2	NA	TGTGCCAGCAGCCCGGAGGGGACTAGCCCGGTCTACAATGAGCAGTTCTTC	CASSPEGTSPVYNEQFF
TRBV5-1	TRBJ1-1	NA	NA	TGCGCCAGCAGCTTGGCGGGCGGGGATGGGACTGAAGCTTTCTTT	CASSLAGGDGTEAFF
TRBV6-5	TRBJ1-4	NA	NA	TGTGCCAGCAGTTCGGACTCCTTGGAAAAACTGTTTTTT	CASSSDSLEKLFF
TRBV20-1	TRBJ2-5	NA	NA	TGCAGTGCTAGTCCCAGGGTCCCAGAGACCCAGTACTTC	CSASPRVPETQYF
TRBV7-8	TRBJ2-3	NA	many	TGTGCCAGCAGCTTAGAGCCAGGGTCGTCAGATACGCAGTATTTT	CASSLEPGSSDTQYF
TRBV11-2	TRBJ1-1	NA	NA	TGTGCCAGCAGCTCACGGCTAGTCCCCCACACTGAAGCTTTCTTT	CASSSRLVPHTEAFF
TRBV7-3	TRBJ2-1	TRBD2	NA	TGTGCCAGCAGCTCTACTAGCGGGGGGGCTATCTACAATGAGCAGTTCTTC	CASSSTSGGAIYNEQFF
TRBV25-1	TRBJ2-2	NA	NA	TGTGCCAGCAGTGAATATGGCAGGACAGCGAACACCGGGGAGCTGTTTTTT	CASSEYGRTANTGELFF
TRBV4-2	TRBJ1-1	NA	NA	TGTGCCAGCACCCGGTTGGGTGGAGCTGAAGCTTTCTTT	CASTRLGGAEAFF
TRBV3-1/TRBV3-2	TRBJ2-7	TRBD1	NA	TGTGCCAGCAGCGGGACAGGGGGGCAGTACGAGCAGTACTTC	CASSGTGGQYEQYF
TRBV10-3	TRBJ2-7	NA	NA	TGTGCCATCAGTGAGCGGGACACCCCAGGCTACGAGCAGTACTTC	CAISERDTPGYEQYF
TRBV5-1	TRBJ1-5	TRBD1	NA	TGCGCCAGCAGCCCCGGGACAGATCAGCCCCAGCATTTT	CASSPGTDQPQHF
TRBV5-1	TRBJ2-1	NA	NA	TGCGCCAGCAGCTTAGCCGGGAATTCAGGGGTAGGTGAGCAGTTCTTC	CASSLAGNSGVGEQFF
TRBV5-1	TRBJ1-2	NA	NA	TGCGCCAGCAGCCCAAAGGGGGAAATCGGCTACACCTTC	CASSPKGEIGYTF
TRBV27	TRBJ2-7	NA	NA	TGTGCCAGCAGTTTACGCGGGACCTCACCAAACTACGAGCAGTACTTC	CASSLRGTSPNYEQYF
TRBV19	TRBJ2-5	TRBD1	NA	TGTGCCAGTAGCCCGGGACAGGGGGCGAGGAGAGAGACCCAGTACTTC	CASSPGQGARRETQYF
TRBV29-1	TRBJ1-4	NA	NA	TGCAGCGTTAGGAGGGAAGTAGGGGAAAAACTGTTTTTT	CSVRREVGEKLFF
TRBV15	TRBJ1-1	NA	NA	TGTGCCACCAGCAAAATACAGGTGAACACTGAAGCTTTCTTT	CATSKIQVNTEAFF
TRBV13	TRBJ2-3	TRBD2	NA	TGTGCCAGCAGCCAGGCCCCCACTAGCGGGGCGTTAGATACGCAGTATTTT	CASSQAPTSGALDTQYF
TRBV29-1	TRBJ2-5	TRBD1	NA	TGCAGCGGACGGAACGGGGGACAGGGGATTCAAGAGACCCAGTACTTC	CSGRNGGQGIQETQYF
TRBV7-9	TRBJ1-5	NA	NA	TGTGCCAGCAGCTTTTATAACGGGGGTCAGCCCCAGCATTTT	CASSFYNGGQPQHF
TRBV7-9	TRBJ2-1	NA	NA	TGTGCCAGCAGCTCCGGGGTAGGGAATGAGCAGTTCTTC	CASSSGVGNEQFF
TRBV6-5	TRBJ1-2	NA	NA	TGTGCCAGCACCGGTGAGAGACAGCTCTATGGCTACACCTTC	CASTGERQLYGYTF
TRBV18	TRBJ2-3	TRBD1	NA	TGTGCCAGCTCTAGGACAGGGAGCACAGATACGCAGTATTTT	CASSRTGSTDTQYF
TRBV7-9	TRBJ1-1	NA	NA	TGTGCCAGCAGCTTGGGCTCCTCAAACATGAACACTGAAGCTTTCTTT	CASSLGSSNMNTEAFF
TRBV7-9	TRBJ1-3	NA	NA	TGTGCCAGCAGCCTCAGGATGAGCTCTGGAAACACCATATATTTT	CASSLRMSSGNTIYF
TRBV2	TRBJ2-7	TRBD1	NA	TGTGCCAGCAGCCCGGACAGGGGGGGCGAGCAGTACTTC	CASSPDRGGEQYF
TRBV27	TRBJ1-3	TRBD1	NA	TGTGCCAGCAGCCGAGGACAGGGGAAGGCTGGAAACACCATATATTTT	CASSRGQGKAGNTIYF
TRBV3-1/TRBV3-2	TRBJ2-6	NA	NA	TGTGCCAGCAGCCGAGGAACAGGGTCTGGGGCCAACGTCCTGACTTTC	CASSRGTGSGANVLTF
TRBV7-9	TRBJ2-7	NA	NA	TGTGCCAGCAGCTTAGGGACATACTACGAGCAGTACTTC	CASSLGTYYEQYF
TRBV7-9	TRBJ1-4	NA	once	TGTGCCAGCAGCTCTCAGGGTGTCACTAATGAAAAACTGTTTTTT	CASSSQGVTNEKLFF
TRBV29-1	TRBJ2-2	NA	once	TGCAGCGTTGAAGGGGTAACGGGGATTGGTGACACCGGGGAGCTGTTTTTT	CSVEGVTGIGDTGELFF
TRBV30	TRBJ1-1	NA	once	TGTGCCTGGAGCGTGCTTGGACGGGACAAGAACACTGAAGCTTTCTTT	CAWSVLGRDKNTEAFF
TRBV7-3	TRBJ2-3	NA	NA	TGTGCCAGCAGGGCCGGGTCCATCGTGGATACGCAGTATTTT	CASRAGSIVDTQYF